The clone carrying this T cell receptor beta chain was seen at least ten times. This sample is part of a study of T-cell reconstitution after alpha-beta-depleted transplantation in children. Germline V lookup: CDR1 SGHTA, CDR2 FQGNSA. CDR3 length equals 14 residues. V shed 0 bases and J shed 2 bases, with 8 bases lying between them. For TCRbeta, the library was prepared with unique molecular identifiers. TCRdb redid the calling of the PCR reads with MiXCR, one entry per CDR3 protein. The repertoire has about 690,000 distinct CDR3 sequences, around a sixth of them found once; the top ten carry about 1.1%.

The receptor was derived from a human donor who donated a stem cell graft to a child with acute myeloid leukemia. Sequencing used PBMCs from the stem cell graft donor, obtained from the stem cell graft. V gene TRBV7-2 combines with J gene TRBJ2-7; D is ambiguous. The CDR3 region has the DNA TGTGCCAGCAGCTTAGCATCTAGAACCTACGAGCAGTACTTC. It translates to CASSLASRTYEQYF.